Each of the 23 T cell receptor beta chains below was sequenced from the same sample in a study of T cells in Graves' hyperthyroidism and ophthalmopathy. Amplification yielded TCR beta CDR3 regions, with RNA transcripts as the source. The primer set for the first-round RT-PCR of the TCR CDR3 was HTBI. TCRdb passed the multiplex PCR reads through MiXCR, listing each CDR3 protein once. The data contain about 640,000 distinct CDR3 sequences, more than 20% of them singletons. Sequenced material: blood. The receptors stem from a man aged 25-45 years with Graves' ophthalmopathy.

Only a few counts were recorded for this clonotype. The chain is built from TRBV29-1 and TRBJ2-2; D gene uncertain. This CDR3 has 13 residues. V lost 3 bases, J lost 2 bases, and 7 bases lay in between. Germline-derived CDR1 and CDR2 are SQVTM and ANQGSEA. CDR3: CSVDPENTGELFF. The CDR3 DNA sequence: TGCAGCGTTGATCCGGAAAACACCGGGGAGCTGTTTTTT.

This clonotype was seen a handful of times. V is TRBV28 and J is TRBJ1-2, with TRBD1 identical over 8 bases. Germline CDR1 is MDHEN and CDR2 is SYDVKM. The CDR3 is made up of 12 amino acids. The V gene end was trimmed by 6 bases and the J gene end by 5 bases; junction bases not matched to a gene: 2. CDR3 region: CASRNRGYGYTF. CDR3 DNA sequence: TGTGCCAGCAGGAACAGGGGGTATGGCTACACCTTC.

This clonotype was seen many times. The chain carries TRBV28 and TRBJ2-7; 10 nucleotides match TRBD2. CDR3 size: 16 residues. The germline V gene has CDR1 MDHEN and CDR2 SYDVKM. Trimming at V came to 6 bases and at J to 2 bases, leaving 10 bases not matched to a gene. The CDR3 spells CASRPSGRALPYEQYF. As DNA, the CDR3 is TGTGCCAGCAGACCAAGCGGGAGGGCCTTACCCTACGAGCAGTACTTC.

The chain recombines TRBV29-1 with TRBJ1-2, with 9 bases identical to TRBD1. Germline lookup yields CDR1 SQVTM and CDR2 ANQGSEA. The CDR3 length is 12 residues. The V and J ends lost 5 bases and 8 bases, in that order; junction bases with no gene match: 6. The CDR3 DNA is TGCAGCGTTCGAAGGACAGGGGACGGCTACACCTTC. Amino acid sequence: CSVRRTGDGYTF.

Many counts were recorded for this clonotype. The rearrangement links TRBV30 to TRBJ2-7; weak D call: TRBD2 (6 bases). The CDR3 has 12 residues. CDR1 and CDR2 (germline): GTSNPN, SVGIG (reference sequence). The V end was cut by 2 bases, the J end by 5 bases, with 10 bases between. For the CDR3, the DNA is TGTGCCTGGAGTCCAGGAGGGAACGAGCAGTACTTC. Its translation is CAWSPGGNEQYF. The full variable domain, with the rest looked up from reference TRBV30 and TRBJ2-7, is SQTIHQWPATLVQPVGSPLSLECTVEGTSNPNLYWYRQAAGRGLQLLFYSVGIGQISSEVPQNLSASRPQDRQFILSSKKLLLSDSGFYLCAWSPGGNEQYFGPGTRLTVT.

Comments on this clonotype: One base away lies a much larger clone, so this may be a sequencing read error. V is TRBV2 and J is TRBJ2-7; 11 nucleotides match TRBD1. Per germline, CDR1 SNHLY and CDR2 FYNNEI. This CDR3 has 15 amino acids. V shed 7 bases and J 6 bases; nucleotides not matched to a gene: 11. Here the CDR3 DNA reads TGTGCCAGCAACCCCCCCGGGACAGGGGGTTCCGAGCAGTACTTC. Its translation: CASNPPGTGGSEQYF.

The chain couples TRBV5-4 to TRBJ1-1; TRBD1 matches at 8 bases. In germline, CDR1 is SGHNT, CDR2 YYREEE (reference sequence). Germline trimming cut 3 bases from V and 7 bases from J; bases unmatched to any gene: 14. The CDR3 length is 16 residues. The CDR3 region has the DNA TGTGCCAGCAGCTCTCGACAGGGGCCGCAAGTTGGTGAAGCTTTCTTT. It specifies CASSSRQGPQVGEAFF.

At least ten counts were recorded for this clonotype. The chain recombines TRBV28 with TRBJ1-1, with D perhaps matching TRBD1 (5 bases). With 3 bases removed from V and 4 bases from J, the gap between germline ends came to 9 bases. In germline, CDR1 is MDHEN, CDR2 SYDVKM. The CDR3 spans 13 residues. The CDR3 DNA follows: TGTGCCAGCAGTTTGGGGCAGGGCACTGAAGCTTTCTTT. This sequence encodes CASSLGQGTEAFF.

This chain uses TRBV12-5 with TRBJ1-1; D perhaps matches TRBD1 (5 bases). CDR1 is LGHNT, CDR2 FRNRAP, per germline. V lost 7 bases and J lost 0, with 18 bases in between. The CDR3 contains 16 residues. CDR3 in DNA: TGTGCTAGTGTTAACCACCTCGACAGTATGAACACTGAAGCTTTCTTT. Protein: CASVNHLDSMNTEAFF.

The table lists this clonotype with many counts. This chain joins TRBV5-1 and TRBJ2-1; D is unclear. The V end was cut by 4 bases, the J end by 5 bases, with 10 bases between. From germline, CDR1 is SGHRS and CDR2 YFSETQ. The CDR3 covers 13 residues. This CDR3 reads CASSPEVNNEQFF. CDR3 bases: TGCGCCAGCAGCCCCGAGGTCAACAATGAGCAGTTCTTC.

This clonotype was found many times. The chain carries TRBV12-5 and TRBJ2-1, with 12 bases matching TRBD2. Unmatched junction bases numbered 8, after V lost 5 bases and J lost 0 bases. Germline V gene lookup returns CDR1 LGHNT and CDR2 FRNRAP. The CDR3 has 18 residues. The CDR3 spells CASGPTLAGGVSYNEQFF. CDR3 in DNA: TGTGCTAGTGGTCCTACCCTAGCGGGGGGGGTCTCCTACAATGAGCAGTTCTTC.

The chain uses TRBV4-1 and TRBJ2-2; 7 bases are a match to TRBD1. CDR3 length: 16 amino acids. Looked up from germline, CDR1 is MGHRA and CDR2 is YSYEKL. Germline trimming cut 4 bases from V and 5 bases from J; bases unmatched to any gene: 10. Written as DNA, the CDR3 is TGCGCCAGCAGCCGGACCACAGGGGAAGGAACCGGGGAGCTGTTTTTT. As protein: CASSRTTGEGTGELFF.

Of note for this clonotype: A single base separates this from a much larger clone, so it may be a read error. This chain connects TRBV30 to TRBJ2-7; 9 nucleotides line up with TRBD1. The DNA end lines up better with TRBJ2-1; the J call may be wrong. Germline V CDR1 and CDR2: GTSNPN, SVGIG (reference sequence). CDR3 length: 16 amino acids. The CDR3 region has the DNA TGTGCCTGGAGTGTACTAAGGACAGGGGCTAGCTACGAGCAGTTCTTC. It codes for CAWSVLRTGASYEQFF.

This clonotype was counted only a few times. The CDR3 coding sequence is TGTGCCAGCAGACCGACAGACAGGGTTACCTACAATGAGCAGTTCTTC. This sequence encodes CASRPTDRVTYNEQFF. V is TRBV6-2 or TRBV6-3 and J is TRBJ2-1, with 7 bases aligning to TRBD1. Losses at the gene ends were 6 bases for V and 2 bases for J; bases not matched to a gene: 10. CDR1 is MNHEY, CDR2 SVGEGT, per germline. The CDR3 has 16 amino acids.

CDR3 protein: CASSQDDDISYEQYF. The CDR3 DNA reads TGCGCCAGCAGCCAAGATGACGACATCTCCTACGAGCAGTACTTC. The rearrangement uses TRBV4-3 and TRBJ2-7; no reliable D call. V was shortened by 0 bases and J by 0 bases, with 9 bases between the two germline ends. Germline assignment: CDR1 LGHNA and CDR2 YSLEER. This CDR3 comprises 15 residues.

This chain uses TRBV6-1 with TRBJ1-1; D call uncertain. V was shortened by 11 bases and J by 0 bases, with 16 bases between the two germline ends. This CDR3 has 14 amino acids. Per germline, CDR1 MNHNS and CDR2 SASEGT. The CDR3 region has the DNA TGTGCCGGCTCCAACAGAACAATGAACACTGAAGCTTTCTTT. This encodes CAGSNRTMNTEAFF.

This chain uses TRBV4-2 with TRBJ2-7; D gene unclear. The CDR3 runs 14 residues. The germline gives CDR1 LGHNA, CDR2 YNFKEQ. Trimming took off 4 bases at V and 0 bases at J, with 10 bases between the two ends. The CDR3 here is CASSRSGVSYEQYF. CDR3 DNA sequence: TGTGCCAGCAGCCGGAGTGGGGTCTCCTACGAGCAGTACTTC.

This clonotype was seen only a few times. The chain carries TRBV3-1 and TRBJ2-7; D is perhaps TRBD2 (5 bases). V lost 3 bases, J lost 2 bases, and 14 bases lay in between. This CDR3 region has 15 residues. From germline, CDR1 is LGHDT and CDR2 YNNKEL (reference sequence). This chain's CDR3 is CASSHDMDGAYEQYF. In nucleotides, the CDR3 is TGTGCCAGCAGCCATGATATGGACGGGGCCTACGAGCAGTACTTC.

This clonotype occurred a few times. This chain connects TRBV20-1 to TRBJ1-2, with TRBD1 as a possible D gene (5 bases). The CDR3 length is 13 residues. In germline, CDR1 is DFQATT, CDR2 SNEGSKA (reference sequence). Deletions cut 4 bases from V and 8 bases from J, with 17 bases between. CDR3 loop: CSATWAGVGGYTF. The CDR3 nucleotides are TGCAGTGCTACCTGGGCGGGGGTAGGGGGCTACACCTTC.

This clonotype was observed a few times. The chain is built from TRBV20-1 and TRBJ2-7; possibly TRBD1 for D (8 bases). Trimming removed 4 bases at V and 2 bases at J, with 15 bases between. The V gene's germline CDR1 is DFQATT and CDR2 SNEGSKA (reference sequence). This CDR3 comprises 14 residues. CDR3 protein: CSATLQGGPYEQYF. DNA for the CDR3: TGCAGTGCTACCCTACAGGGGGGGCCCTACGAGCAGTACTTC.

Of note for this clonotype: A much larger clone lies a single base off, so this may be a read error. The gene calls are TRBV28 and TRBJ1-1; 9 bases agree with TRBD1. The germline V gene encodes CDR1 MDHEN and CDR2 SYDVKM. The V segment lost 2 bases and the J segment 3 bases; nucleotides outside the gene matches: 7. There are 16 residues in the CDR3. For the CDR3, the DNA is TGTGCCAGCAGTTTAATGTCGGGACAGGGAGACACTGAAGCTTTCTTT. It specifies CASSLMSGQGDTEAFF.

The rearrangement joins TRBV6-2 or TRBV6-3 to TRBJ1-2, with D perhaps matching TRBD1 (6 bases). The V end lost 4 bases, the J end lost 0 bases, and 12 bases lay between the germline ends. The CDR3 has 15 amino acids. From germline, CDR1 is MNHEY and CDR2 SVGEGT. This CDR3 reads CASSSAGAANYGYTF. The CDR3 nucleotides read TGTGCCAGCAGTTCCGCAGGGGCAGCTAACTATGGCTACACCTTC.

This clonotype was detected many times. J is TRBJ2-2 and V is TRBV11-2; no definite D call. The CDR3 has 14 residues. V was trimmed by 0 bases and J by 10 bases, leaving 12 bases between them. Germline V gene data show CDR1 as SGHAT and CDR2 as FQNNGV. The CDR3 nucleotides read TGTGCCAGCAGCTTAGACGTGGGTTTCGAGGAGCTGTTTTTT. This codes for CASSLDVGFEELFF.